This T cell receptor (beta chain) stems from a study of T cell responses to AZD1222 COVID-19 vaccine. With regard to this clone: Its specificity is not known.

The data were produced by immunoSEQ multiplex PCR, yet TCRdb's version contains in-frame clones alone and is incomplete. The sample has more than 250,000 clones, 80% to 95% seen once. Study observations and caveats: In all cases, repertoires were sampled only after the peak T cell response. Donors were mostly white British, more females; clonal diversity possibly underestimated.

This material consisted of peripheral blood, taken on day 0 of AZD1222 vaccination. The source of this sequence is an adult in good health.

Here the CDR3 DNA reads TGTGCCAGCAGCTTAGGGTTGATCAATCAGCCCCAGCATTTT. The encoded protein is CASSLGLINQPQHF. This chain connects TRBV7-8 to TRBJ1-5, with unresolved D. This CDR3 comprises 14 residues. CDR1 and CDR2 (germline): SGHVS, FQNEAQ. The V end lost 1 base, the J end lost 3 bases, and 7 bases lay between the germline ends.